The 10 T cell receptor beta chains below come from one sample, sequenced in a study of CD8+ T cells in alopecia areata. RNA extraction was followed by reverse transcription into cDNA, which acted as the sequencing template. TCRdb keeps only in-frame clones here, not all; method: immunoSEQ multiplex PCR. The sample records over 200,000 clones, approximately 52% being singletons. This material consisted of CD4+ T cells sorted from blood, taken at week 0. All receptors come from a human donor with alopecia areata.

This clone was seen more than once but under ten times. The V gene is TRBV10-3, the J gene TRBJ2-1; tentative D call: TRBD2 (5 bases). There are 10 residues in the CDR3. V was trimmed by 8 bases and J by 10 bases, leaving 9 bases between them. Germline-derived CDR1 and CDR2 are ENHRY and SYGVKD. CDR3 region: CAIGLDEQFF. CDR3 in DNA: TGTGCCATCGGACTTGACGAGCAGTTCTTC.

This clone was picked up many times. Here the CDR3 reads CASSSRLAPSYGYTF. The CDR3 DNA reads TGTGCCAGCAGCTCCCGGCTAGCGCCGTCCTATGGCTACACCTTC. J is TRBJ1-2 and V is TRBV5-6; D ambiguous. The CDR3 loop spans 15 amino acids. With 3 bases removed from V and 4 bases from J, the gap between germline ends came to 16 bases. Germline CDR1 SGHDT, CDR2 YYEEEE.

This clone came up once. The chain employs TRBV7-9 and TRBJ1-2; possible D gene TRBD1, 5 bases. Germline CDR1 and CDR2: SEHNR and FQNEAQ (reference sequence). The CDR3 loop spans 11 amino acids. Trimming pared 4 bases from V and 10 bases from J, leaving 10 bases between. CDR3 region: CASSSTELYTF. For the CDR3, the DNA is TGTGCCAGCAGCTCGACAGAGCTCTACACCTTC.

This clone was found a few times. The chain carries TRBV5-4 and TRBJ1-2; no firm D call. V was trimmed by 0 bases and J by 4 bases, leaving 13 bases between them. This CDR3 has 15 residues. CDR1 is SGHNT, CDR2 YYREEE, per germline (reference sequence). The CDR3: CASSLEVLGGYGYTF. CDR3 DNA sequence: TGTGCCAGCAGCTTGGAGGTCCTCGGAGGCTATGGCTACACCTTC.

This rearrangement joins TRBV7-2 to TRBJ2-7; D gene uncertain. Germline assignment: CDR1 SGHTA and CDR2 FQGNSA. V gave up 0 bases and J gave up 0 bases, with 9 bases separating them. This CDR3 is 15 amino acids long. This chain's CDR3 is CASSLAGGISYEQYF. For the CDR3, the DNA is TGTGCCAGCAGCTTAGCAGGCGGAATCTCCTACGAGCAGTACTTC.

The V call is TRBV2, the J call TRBJ1-5; no reliable D call. Germline assignment: CDR1 SNHLY and CDR2 FYNNEI. CDR3 length: 16 amino acids. Between the trimmed V and J ends, which lost 5 bases and 1 base, there was a span of 15 bases. Written as DNA, the CDR3 is TGTGCCAGCAGTATGACACCACGGATCAGCAATCAGCCCCAGCATTTT. It codes for CASSMTPRISNQPQHF. The variable domain in full, with the rest retrieved from reference TRBV2 and TRBJ1-5, is EPEVTQTPSHQVTQMGQEVILRCVPISNHLYFYWYRQILGQKVEFLVSFYNNEISEKSEIFDDQFSVERPDGSNFTLKIRSTKLEDSAMYFCASSMTPRISNQPQHFGDGTRLSIL.

J is TRBJ1-2 and V is TRBV30, with a possible D match to TRBD1 (5 bases). The CDR3 length is 12 residues. V was trimmed by 0 bases and J by 6 bases, leaving 8 bases between them. Looked up from germline, CDR1 is GTSNPN and CDR2 is SVGIG (reference sequence). The CDR3 loop reads CAWSVARDGYTF. CDR3 nucleotide sequence: TGTGCCTGGAGTGTAGCCAGGGATGGCTACACCTTC.

CDR3 residues: CASSQPTSKTYEQYF. In DNA form, the CDR3 reads TGCGCCAGCAGCCAGCCGACTAGCAAAACCTACGAGCAGTACTTC. The chain has TRBV4-1 and TRBJ2-7, with 7 positions matching TRBD2. Germline loops: CDR1 MGHRA, CDR2 YSYEKL. CDR3 length: 15 residues. J lost 2 bases, V lost 3 bases, and 7 bases had no gene match.

The chain carries TRBV29-1 and TRBJ1-1, with D perhaps TRBD1 (6 bases). In germline, CDR1 is SQVTM, CDR2 ANQGSEA. The V end was cut by 5 bases, the J end by 5 bases, with 9 bases between. There are 11 residues in the CDR3. CDR3 sequence reads: CSVPGATEAFF. The CDR3 DNA is TGCAGCGTTCCGGGGGCGACTGAAGCTTTCTTT.

V is TRBV6-5 and J is TRBJ2-5, with 7 bases identical to TRBD2. Germline CDR1 and CDR2: MNHEY and SVGAGI. Losses at the gene ends were 5 bases for V and 1 base for J; bases not matched to a gene: 4. The CDR3 runs to 14 residues. The DNA for the CDR3 is TGTGCCAGCAGTAAACCTAGCGGCCAAGAGACCCAGTACTTC. Amino acid sequence: CASSKPSGQETQYF.